The 9 T cell receptor beta chains below were found in one sample sequenced in a study of T cell changes during pregnancy in multiple sclerosis. Sequencing was performed with immunoSEQ multiplex PCR; in TCRdb, only in-frame clones are kept and a portion is missing. This table has some 100,000 clones, almost 95% appearing once. The sequenced sample was peripheral blood, obtained before pregnancy. All receptors come from a female donor with multiple sclerosis, enrolled in a pregnancy study.

This sequence joins TRBV12-5 and TRBJ2-2; D is undetermined. This CDR3 is built from 13 residues. V lost 7 bases, J lost 4 bases, and 10 bases lay in between. Looked up from germline, CDR1 is LGHNT and CDR2 is FRNRAP. CDR3 bases: TGTGCTAGTGTGGGCCCGAGCACCGGGGAGCTGTTTTTT. Amino acids: CASVGPSTGELFF.

The chain has TRBV7-4 and TRBJ1-1, with 10 bases matching TRBD1. The CDR3 extends over 17 amino acids. Germline values: CDR1 SGHVT, CDR2 SQSDAQ. The V and J ends lost 4 bases and 1 base, in that order; junction bases with no gene match: 9. The DNA of the CDR3 is TGTGCCAGCAGCTCCCTTGACAGGGGGCGAGGGAACACTGAAGCTTTCTTT. The encoded protein is CASSSLDRGRGNTEAFF.

The chain employs TRBV19 and TRBJ1-2, with TRBD1 matching 9 bases. The CDR3 spans 14 residues. The germline gives CDR1 LNHDA, CDR2 SQIVND (reference sequence). J gave up 8 bases and V 2 bases, and 6 bases lay outside the gene matches. The CDR3 region has the DNA TGTGCCAGTAGTATAAGGACAGGGGAGGACGGCTACACCTTC. Translated: CASSIRTGEDGYTF. The variable domain in full, with the rest retrieved from reference TRBV19 and TRBJ1-2, is DGGITQSPKYLFRKEGQNVTLSCEQNLNHDAMYWYRQDPGQGLRLIYYSQIVNDFQKGDIAEGYSVSREKKESFPLTVTSAQKNPTAFYLCASSIRTGEDGYTFGSGTRLTVV.

The gene calls are TRBV4-2 and TRBJ2-1, with D perhaps TRBD2 (5 bases). CDR1 and CDR2 from the germline V gene are LGHNA and YNFKEQ. Between the trimmed V and J ends, which lost 4 bases and 6 bases, there was a span of 16 bases. This CDR3 contains 15 residues. CDR3 sequence (DNA): TGTGCCAGCAGCCCCCGCGGTAGCGAGGGCAATGAGCAGTTCTTC. This gives the protein CASSPRGSEGNEQFF.

The J gene is TRBJ1-2, the V gene TRBV4-1; D call uncertain. This CDR3 is built from 13 residues. Germline CDR1 MGHRA, CDR2 YSYEKL. V was pared by 2 bases and J by 2 bases, with 6 bases between. Here the CDR3 reads CASSQTENYGYTF. The CDR3 DNA reads as TGCGCCAGCAGCCAAACGGAGAACTATGGCTACACCTTC.

The genes are TRBV5-1 and TRBJ2-1; D uncertain. Germline V gives CDR1 SGHRS, CDR2 YFSETQ. This CDR3 comprises 14 residues. Trimming cost V 1 base and J 5 bases, with 10 bases left between them. For the CDR3, the DNA is TGCGCCAGCAGCTTGTGGCTAGACGACAATGAGCAGTTCTTC. Translation gives CASSLWLDDNEQFF.

CDR3 sequence reads: CATSRPSGTYEQYF. Written as DNA, the CDR3 is TGTGCCACCAGTAGGCCTAGCGGTACCTACGAGCAGTACTTC. The chain combines TRBV15 with TRBJ2-7; 7 bases align to TRBD2. Losses at the gene ends were 6 bases for V and 2 bases for J; bases not matched to a gene: 7. The CDR3 totals 14 residues. The germline V gene has CDR1 LNHNV and CDR2 YYDKDF (reference sequence).

This chain links TRBV4-1 with TRBJ2-2, with D perhaps matching TRBD1 (5 bases). CDR3 length equals 15 residues. Germline assignment: CDR1 MGHRA and CDR2 YSYEKL. The V gene lost 0 bases and the J gene lost 3 bases, with 8 bases spanning the gap. The CDR3 reads CASSQEGLYTGELFF. Written as DNA, the CDR3 is TGCGCCAGCAGCCAAGAGGGGCTGTACACCGGGGAGCTGTTTTTT.

The chain has TRBV19 and TRBJ1-5; unclear D gene. The CDR3 extends over 14 amino acids. CDR1 and CDR2 (germline): LNHDA, SQIVND (reference sequence). With 7 bases removed from V and 2 bases from J, the gap between germline ends came to 12 bases. CDR3 in DNA: TGTGCCAGTAAGAATTGGCAGGGCAATCAGCCCCAGCATTTT. Its protein is CASKNWQGNQPQHF. Variable domain in full (rest from reference TRBV19 and TRBJ1-5): DGGITQSPKYLFRKEGQNVTLSCEQNLNHDAMYWYRQDPGQGLRLIYYSQIVNDFQKGDIAEGYSVSREKKESFPLTVTSAQKNPTAFYLCASKNWQGNQPQHFGDGTRLSIL.